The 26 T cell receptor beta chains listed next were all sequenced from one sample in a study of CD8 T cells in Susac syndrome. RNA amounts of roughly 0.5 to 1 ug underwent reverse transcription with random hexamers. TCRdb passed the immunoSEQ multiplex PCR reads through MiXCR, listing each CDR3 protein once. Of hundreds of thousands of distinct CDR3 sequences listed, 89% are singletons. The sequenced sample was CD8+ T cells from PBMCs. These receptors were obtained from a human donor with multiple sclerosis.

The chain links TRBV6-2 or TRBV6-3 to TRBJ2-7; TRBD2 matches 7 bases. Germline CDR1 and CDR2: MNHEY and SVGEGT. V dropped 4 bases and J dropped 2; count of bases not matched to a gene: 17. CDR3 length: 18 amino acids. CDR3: CASSFTTLGTTTTYEQYF. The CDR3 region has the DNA TGTGCCAGCAGTTTTACGACCCTAGGGACTACCACTACCTACGAGCAGTACTTC.

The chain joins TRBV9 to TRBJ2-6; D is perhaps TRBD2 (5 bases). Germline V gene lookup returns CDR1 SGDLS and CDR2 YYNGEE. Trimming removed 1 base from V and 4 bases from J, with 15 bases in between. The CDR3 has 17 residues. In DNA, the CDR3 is TGTGCCAGCAGCGTAAGGGCAGTCTGGAGGGGGGCCAACGTCCTGACTTTC. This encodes CASSVRAVWRGANVLTF. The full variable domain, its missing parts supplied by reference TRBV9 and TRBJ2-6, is DSGVTQTPKHLITATGQRVTLRCSPRSGDLSVYWYQQSLDQGLQFLIQYYNGEERAKGNILERFSAQQFPDLHSELNLSSLELGDSALYFCASSVRAVWRGANVLTFGAGSRLTVL.

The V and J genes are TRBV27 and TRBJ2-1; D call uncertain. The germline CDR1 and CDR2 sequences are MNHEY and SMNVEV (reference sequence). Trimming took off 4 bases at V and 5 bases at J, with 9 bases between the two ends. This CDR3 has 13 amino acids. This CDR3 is CASSYFGNNEQFF. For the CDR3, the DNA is TGTGCCAGCAGTTACTTTGGAAACAATGAGCAGTTCTTC.

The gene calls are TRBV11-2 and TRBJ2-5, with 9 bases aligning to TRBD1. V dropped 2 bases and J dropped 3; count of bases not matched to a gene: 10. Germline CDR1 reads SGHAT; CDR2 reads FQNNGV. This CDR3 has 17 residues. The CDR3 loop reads CASSLWVGDREKETQYF. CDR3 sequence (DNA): TGTGCCAGCAGCTTATGGGTGGGGGACAGGGAGAAAGAGACCCAGTACTTC.

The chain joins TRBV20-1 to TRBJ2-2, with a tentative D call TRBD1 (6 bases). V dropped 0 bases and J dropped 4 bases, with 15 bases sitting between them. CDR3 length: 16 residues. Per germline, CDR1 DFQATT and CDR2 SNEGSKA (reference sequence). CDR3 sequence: CSARDGSTGLTGELFF. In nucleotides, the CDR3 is TGCAGTGCTAGAGATGGTAGCACAGGGCTCACCGGGGAGCTGTTTTTT.

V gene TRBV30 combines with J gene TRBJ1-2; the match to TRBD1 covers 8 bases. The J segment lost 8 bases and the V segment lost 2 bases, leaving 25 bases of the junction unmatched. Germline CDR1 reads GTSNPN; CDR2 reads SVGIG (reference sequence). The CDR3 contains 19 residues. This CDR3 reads CAWSILIPGQDPLYGGYTF. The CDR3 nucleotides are TGTGCCTGGAGTATCCTCATCCCGGGACAGGACCCTCTCTACGGCGGCTACACCTTC.

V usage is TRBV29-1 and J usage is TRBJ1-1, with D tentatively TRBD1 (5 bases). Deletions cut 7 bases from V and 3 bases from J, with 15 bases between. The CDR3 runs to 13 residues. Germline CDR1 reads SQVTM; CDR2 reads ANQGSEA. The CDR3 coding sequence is TGCAGCGCAATTTCCAGGGAGGACACTGAAGCTTTCTTT. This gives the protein CSAISREDTEAFF.

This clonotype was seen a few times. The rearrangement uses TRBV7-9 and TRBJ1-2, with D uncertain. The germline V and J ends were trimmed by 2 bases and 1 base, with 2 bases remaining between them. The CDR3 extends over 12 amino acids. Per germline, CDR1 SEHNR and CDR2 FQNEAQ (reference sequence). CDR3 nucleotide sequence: TGTGCCAGCAGCTTATATAACTATGGCTACACCTTC. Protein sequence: CASSLYNYGYTF. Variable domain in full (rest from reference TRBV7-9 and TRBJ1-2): DTGVSQNPRHKITKRGQNVTFRCDPISEHNRLYWYRQTLGQGPEFLTYFQNEAQLEKSRLLSDRFSAERPKGSFSTLEIQRTEQGDSAMYLCASSLYNYGYTFGSGTRLTVV.

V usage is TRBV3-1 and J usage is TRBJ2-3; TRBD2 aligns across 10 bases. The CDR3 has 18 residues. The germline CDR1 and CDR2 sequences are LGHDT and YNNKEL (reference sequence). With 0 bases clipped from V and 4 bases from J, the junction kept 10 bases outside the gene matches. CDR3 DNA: TGTGCCAGCAGCCAAGAATTGGCTAGCGGGAGTTTAGCAGATACGCAGTATTTT. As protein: CASSQELASGSLADTQYF.

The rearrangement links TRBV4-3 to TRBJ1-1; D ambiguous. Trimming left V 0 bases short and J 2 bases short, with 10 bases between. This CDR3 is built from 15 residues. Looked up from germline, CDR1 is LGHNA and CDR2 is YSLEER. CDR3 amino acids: CASSQESDPNTEAFF. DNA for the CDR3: TGCGCCAGCAGCCAAGAGTCGGACCCAAACACTGAAGCTTTCTTT.

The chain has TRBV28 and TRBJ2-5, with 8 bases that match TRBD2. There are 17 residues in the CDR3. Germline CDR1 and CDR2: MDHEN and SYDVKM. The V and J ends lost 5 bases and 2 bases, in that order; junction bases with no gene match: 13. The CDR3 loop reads CASSLFWPGLGQETQYF. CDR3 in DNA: TGTGCCAGCAGTCTATTTTGGCCGGGACTAGGTCAAGAGACCCAGTACTTC.

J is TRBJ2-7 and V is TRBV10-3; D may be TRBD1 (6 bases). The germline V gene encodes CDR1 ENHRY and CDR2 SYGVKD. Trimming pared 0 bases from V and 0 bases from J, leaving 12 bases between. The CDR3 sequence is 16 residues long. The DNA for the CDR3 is TGTGCCATCAGTGAGTCCGGGACACTCAGCTCCTACGAGCAGTACTTC. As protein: CAISESGTLSSYEQYF.

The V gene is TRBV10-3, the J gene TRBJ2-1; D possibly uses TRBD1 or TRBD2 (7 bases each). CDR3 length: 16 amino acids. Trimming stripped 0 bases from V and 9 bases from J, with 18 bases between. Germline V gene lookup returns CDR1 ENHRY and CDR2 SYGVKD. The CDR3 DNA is TGTGCCATCAGTGAGTCGAACGCAGGGGGGGTCGGTGAGCAGTTCTTC. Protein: CAISESNAGGVGEQFF.

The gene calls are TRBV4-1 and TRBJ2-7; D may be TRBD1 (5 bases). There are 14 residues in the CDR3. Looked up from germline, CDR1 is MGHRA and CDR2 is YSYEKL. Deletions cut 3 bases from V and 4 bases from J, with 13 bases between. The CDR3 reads CASSQDNRPYEQYF. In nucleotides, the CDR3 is TGCGCCAGCAGCCAGGACAATAGGCCATACGAGCAGTACTTC.

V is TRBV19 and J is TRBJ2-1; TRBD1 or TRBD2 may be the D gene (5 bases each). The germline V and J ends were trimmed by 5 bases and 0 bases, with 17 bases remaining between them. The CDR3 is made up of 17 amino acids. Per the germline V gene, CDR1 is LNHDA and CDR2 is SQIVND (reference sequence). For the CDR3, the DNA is TGTGCCAGTAGTGGGTCGTCGGGTGGGGGCTCCTACAATGAGCAGTTCTTC. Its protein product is CASSGSSGGGSYNEQFF.

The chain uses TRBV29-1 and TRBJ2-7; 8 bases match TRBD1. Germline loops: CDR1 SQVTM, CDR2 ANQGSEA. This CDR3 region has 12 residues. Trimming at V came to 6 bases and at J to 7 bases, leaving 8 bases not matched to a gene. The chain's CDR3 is CSVLDRAGEQYF. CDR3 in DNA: TGCAGCGTCTTGGACAGGGCGGGGGAGCAGTACTTC.

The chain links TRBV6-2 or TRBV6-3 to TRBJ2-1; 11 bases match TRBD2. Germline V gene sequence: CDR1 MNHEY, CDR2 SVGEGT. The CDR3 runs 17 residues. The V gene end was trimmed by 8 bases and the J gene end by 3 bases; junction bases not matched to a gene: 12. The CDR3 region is CASLGTSGHTRYNEQFF. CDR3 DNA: TGTGCCAGCTTAGGGACTAGCGGACATACCCGCTACAATGAGCAGTTCTTC.

The CDR3 DNA reads as TGTGCCAGCAGCTCCCCGGGACTGACTAATTCACCCCTCCACTTT. It is translated as CASSSPGLTNSPLHF. The chain couples TRBV7-9 to TRBJ1-6, with a tentative D call TRBD1 (5 bases). The CDR3 sequence is 15 residues long. The germline CDR1 and CDR2 sequences are SEHNR and FQNEAQ (reference sequence). The V and J ends lost 4 bases and 6 bases respectively, with 13 bases between them. Supplemented by reference TRBV7-9 and TRBJ1-6, the full variable domain reads DTGVSQNPRHKITKRGQNVTFRCDPISEHNRLYWYRQTLGQGPEFLTYFQNEAQLEKSRLLSDRFSAERPKGSFSTLEIQRTEQGDSAMYLCASSSPGLTNSPLHFGNGTRLTVT.

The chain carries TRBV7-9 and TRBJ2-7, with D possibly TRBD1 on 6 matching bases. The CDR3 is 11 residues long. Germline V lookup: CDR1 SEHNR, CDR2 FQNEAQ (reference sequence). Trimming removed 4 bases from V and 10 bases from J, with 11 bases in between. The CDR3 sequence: CASSSPQGQYF. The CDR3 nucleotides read TGTGCCAGCAGCTCGCCACAGGGACAGTACTTC.

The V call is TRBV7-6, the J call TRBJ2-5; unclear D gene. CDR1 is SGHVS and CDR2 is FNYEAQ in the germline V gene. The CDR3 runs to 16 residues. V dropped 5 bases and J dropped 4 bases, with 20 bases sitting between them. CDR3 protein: CASSPGKTTFGETQYF. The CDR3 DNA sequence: TGTGCCAGCAGCCCTGGTAAAACCACGTTTGGAGAGACCCAGTACTTC.

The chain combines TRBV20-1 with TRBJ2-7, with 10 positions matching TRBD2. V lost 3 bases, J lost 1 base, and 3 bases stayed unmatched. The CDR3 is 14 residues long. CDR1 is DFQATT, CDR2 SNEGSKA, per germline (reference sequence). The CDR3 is CSASGSGGSYEQYF. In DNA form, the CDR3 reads TGCAGTGCTAGCGGTAGCGGGGGGTCCTACGAGCAGTACTTC.

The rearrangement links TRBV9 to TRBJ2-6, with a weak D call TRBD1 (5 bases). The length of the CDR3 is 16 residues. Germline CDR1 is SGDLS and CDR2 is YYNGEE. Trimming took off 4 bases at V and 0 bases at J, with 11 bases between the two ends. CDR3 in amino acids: CASSPRVGSGANVLTF. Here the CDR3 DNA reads TGTGCCAGCAGCCCCAGGGTGGGCTCTGGGGCCAACGTCCTGACTTTC.

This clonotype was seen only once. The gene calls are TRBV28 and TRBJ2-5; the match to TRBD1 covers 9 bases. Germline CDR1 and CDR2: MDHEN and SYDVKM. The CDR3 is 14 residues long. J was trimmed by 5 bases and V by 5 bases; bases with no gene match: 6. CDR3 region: CASSAAGTGETQYF. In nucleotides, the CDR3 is TGTGCCAGCAGTGCCGCGGGGACAGGGGAGACCCAGTACTTC.

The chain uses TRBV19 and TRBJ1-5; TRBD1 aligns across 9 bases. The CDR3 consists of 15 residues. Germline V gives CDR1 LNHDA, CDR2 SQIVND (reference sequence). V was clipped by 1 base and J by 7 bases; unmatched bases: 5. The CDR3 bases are TGTGCCAGTAGTATAGCCCGGACAGGGGAGCAGCCCCAGCATTTT. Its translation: CASSIARTGEQPQHF.

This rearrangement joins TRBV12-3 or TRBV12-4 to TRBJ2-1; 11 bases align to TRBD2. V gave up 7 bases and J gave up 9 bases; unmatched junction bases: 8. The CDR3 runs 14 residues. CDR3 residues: CASTSGLAGGEQFF. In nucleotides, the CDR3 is TGTGCCAGCACCTCCGGGCTAGCGGGAGGTGAGCAGTTCTTC.

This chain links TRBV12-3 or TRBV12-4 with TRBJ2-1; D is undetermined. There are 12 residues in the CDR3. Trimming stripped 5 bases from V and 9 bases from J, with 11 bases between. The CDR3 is CASSPLNSEQFF. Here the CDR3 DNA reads TGTGCCAGCAGTCCCCTGAATAGTGAGCAGTTCTTC.